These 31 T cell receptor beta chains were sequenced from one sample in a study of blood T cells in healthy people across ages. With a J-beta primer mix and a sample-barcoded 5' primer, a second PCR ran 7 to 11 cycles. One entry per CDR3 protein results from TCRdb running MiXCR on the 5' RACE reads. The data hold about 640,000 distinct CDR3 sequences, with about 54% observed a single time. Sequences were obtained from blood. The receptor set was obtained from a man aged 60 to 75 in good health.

The CDR3 here is CASSLDPRDAGYTF. CDR3 nucleotides: TGCGCCAGCAGCTTGGATCCCAGGGACGCTGGCTACACCTTC. The chain joins TRBV5-1 to TRBJ1-2, with TRBD1 as a possible D gene (5 bases). With 0 bases removed from V and 7 bases from J, the gap between germline ends came to 13 bases. There are 14 residues in the CDR3. Per germline, CDR1 SGHRS and CDR2 YFSETQ.

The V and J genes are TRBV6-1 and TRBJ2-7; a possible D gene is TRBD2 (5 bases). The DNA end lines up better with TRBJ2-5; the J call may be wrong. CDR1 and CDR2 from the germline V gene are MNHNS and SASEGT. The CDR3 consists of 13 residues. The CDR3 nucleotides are TGTGCCAGCAGGGGAGTAGATACAGAGACCCAGTACTTC. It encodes CASRGVDTETQYF.

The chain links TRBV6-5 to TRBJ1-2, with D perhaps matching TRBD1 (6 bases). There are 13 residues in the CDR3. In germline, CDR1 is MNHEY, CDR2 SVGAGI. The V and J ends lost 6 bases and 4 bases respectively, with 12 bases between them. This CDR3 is CASRPDRTYGYTF. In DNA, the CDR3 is TGTGCCAGCAGACCCGACAGGACCTATGGCTACACCTTC.

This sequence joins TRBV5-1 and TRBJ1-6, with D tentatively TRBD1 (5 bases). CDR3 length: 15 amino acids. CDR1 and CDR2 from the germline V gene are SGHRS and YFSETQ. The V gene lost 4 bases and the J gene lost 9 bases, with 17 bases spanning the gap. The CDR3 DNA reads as TGCGCCAGCAGCACGGGTGGGGGAATCCCTTCACCCCTCCACTTT. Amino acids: CASSTGGGIPSPLHF.

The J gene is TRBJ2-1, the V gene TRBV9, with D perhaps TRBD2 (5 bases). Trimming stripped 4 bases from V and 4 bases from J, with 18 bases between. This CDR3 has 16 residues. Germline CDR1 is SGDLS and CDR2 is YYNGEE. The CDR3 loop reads CASSPRGVVAYNEQFF. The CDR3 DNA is TGTGCCAGCAGCCCCCGAGGAGTAGTAGCGTACAATGAGCAGTTCTTC. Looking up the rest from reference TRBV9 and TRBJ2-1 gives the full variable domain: DSGVTQTPKHLITATGQRVTLRCSPRSGDLSVYWYQQSLDQGLQFLIQYYNGEERAKGNILERFSAQQFPDLHSELNLSSLELGDSALYFCASSPRGVVAYNEQFFGPGTRLTVL.

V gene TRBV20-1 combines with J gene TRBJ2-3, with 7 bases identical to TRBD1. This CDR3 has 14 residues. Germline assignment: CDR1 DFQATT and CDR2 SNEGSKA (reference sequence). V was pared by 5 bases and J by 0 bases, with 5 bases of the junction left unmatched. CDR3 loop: CSAHDRASTDTQYF. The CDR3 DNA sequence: TGCAGTGCTCATGACAGGGCAAGCACAGATACGCAGTATTTT.

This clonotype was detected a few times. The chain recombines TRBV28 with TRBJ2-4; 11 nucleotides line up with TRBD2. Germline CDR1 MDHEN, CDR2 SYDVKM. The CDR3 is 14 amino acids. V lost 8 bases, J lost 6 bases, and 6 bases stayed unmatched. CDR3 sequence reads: CASSSGTSGNIQYF. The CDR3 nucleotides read TGTGCCAGCTCCTCCGGGACTAGCGGAAACATTCAGTACTTC.

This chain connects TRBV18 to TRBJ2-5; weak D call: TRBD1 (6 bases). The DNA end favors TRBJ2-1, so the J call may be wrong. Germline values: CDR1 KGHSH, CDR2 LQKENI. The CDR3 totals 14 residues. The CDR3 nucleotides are TGTGCCAGCTCACCTCAACAGGGCCAAGAGACCCAGTTCTTC. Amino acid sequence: CASSPQQGQETQFF.

CDR3 region: CSARDGWGRAGSEQFF. Here the CDR3 DNA reads TGCAGTGCTAGAGATGGTTGGGGGAGGGCGGGGAGTGAGCAGTTCTTC. V usage is TRBV20-1 and J usage is TRBJ2-1, with 7 bases matching TRBD2. Germline values: CDR1 DFQATT, CDR2 SNEGSKA (reference sequence). V was clipped by 0 bases and J by 9 bases; unmatched bases: 14. The CDR3 totals 16 residues.

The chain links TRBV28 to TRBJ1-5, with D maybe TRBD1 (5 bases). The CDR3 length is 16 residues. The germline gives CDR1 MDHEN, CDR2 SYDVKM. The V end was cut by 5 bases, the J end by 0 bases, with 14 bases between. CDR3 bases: TGTGCCAGCAGTCGGCCCGGGACGGCTAGCAATCAGCCCCAGCATTTT. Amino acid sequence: CASSRPGTASNQPQHF. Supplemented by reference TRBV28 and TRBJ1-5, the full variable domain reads DVKVTQSSRYLVKRTGEKVFLECVQDMDHENMFWYRQDPGLGLRLIYFSYDVKMKEKGDIPEGYSVSREKKERFSLILESASTNQTSMYLCASSRPGTASNQPQHFGDGTRLSIL.

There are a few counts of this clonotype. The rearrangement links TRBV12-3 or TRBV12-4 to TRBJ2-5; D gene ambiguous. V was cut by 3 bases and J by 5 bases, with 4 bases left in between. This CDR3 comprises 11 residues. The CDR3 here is CASSFVETQYF. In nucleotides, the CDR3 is TGTGCCAGCAGTTTCGTGGAGACCCAGTACTTC.

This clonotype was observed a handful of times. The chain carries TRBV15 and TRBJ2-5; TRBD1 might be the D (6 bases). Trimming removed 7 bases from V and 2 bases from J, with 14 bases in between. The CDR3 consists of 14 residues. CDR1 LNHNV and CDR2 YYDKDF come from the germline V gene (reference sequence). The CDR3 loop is CATTFDRLQETQYF. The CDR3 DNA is TGTGCCACCACCTTTGACAGGTTACAAGAGACCCAGTACTTC.

CDR3 DNA sequence: TGTGCCAGCAGCTTAGACGGTAGCAGGGGAGAGACCCAGTACTTC. This gives the protein CASSLDGSRGETQYF. The V call is TRBV7-6, the J call TRBJ2-5; tentative D call: TRBD1 (6 bases). The ends were cut back, 1 base at V and 4 bases at J, with 13 bases in the middle. Per germline, CDR1 SGHVS and CDR2 FNYEAQ. This CDR3 has 15 amino acids.

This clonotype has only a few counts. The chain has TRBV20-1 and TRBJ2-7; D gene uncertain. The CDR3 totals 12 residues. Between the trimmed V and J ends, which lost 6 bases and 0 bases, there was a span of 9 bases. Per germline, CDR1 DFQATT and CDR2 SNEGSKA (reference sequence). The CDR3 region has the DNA TGCAGTGCAAGCCCGACCTCCTACGAGCAGTACTTC. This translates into CSASPTSYEQYF.

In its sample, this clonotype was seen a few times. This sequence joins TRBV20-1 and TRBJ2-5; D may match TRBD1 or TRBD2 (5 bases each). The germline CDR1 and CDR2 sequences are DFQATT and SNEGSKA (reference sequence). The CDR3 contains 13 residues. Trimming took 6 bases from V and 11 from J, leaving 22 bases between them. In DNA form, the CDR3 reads TGCAGTGCGAACCGTCCGGTGGGGGACCGTCAGTACTTC. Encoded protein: CSANRPVGDRQYF.

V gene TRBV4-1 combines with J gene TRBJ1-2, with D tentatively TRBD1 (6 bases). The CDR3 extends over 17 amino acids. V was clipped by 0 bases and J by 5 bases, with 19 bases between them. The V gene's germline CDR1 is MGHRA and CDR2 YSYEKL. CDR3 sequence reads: CASSQDVQGWSWYGYTF. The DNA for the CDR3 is TGCGCCAGCAGCCAAGATGTACAGGGCTGGAGTTGGTATGGCTACACCTTC.

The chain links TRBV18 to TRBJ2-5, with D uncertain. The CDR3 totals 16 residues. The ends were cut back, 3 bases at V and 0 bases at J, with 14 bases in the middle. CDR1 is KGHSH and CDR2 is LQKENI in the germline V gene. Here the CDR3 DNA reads TGTGCCAGCTCACCCAGTAGGACGGCTGACCAAGAGACCCAGTACTTC. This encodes CASSPSRTADQETQYF.

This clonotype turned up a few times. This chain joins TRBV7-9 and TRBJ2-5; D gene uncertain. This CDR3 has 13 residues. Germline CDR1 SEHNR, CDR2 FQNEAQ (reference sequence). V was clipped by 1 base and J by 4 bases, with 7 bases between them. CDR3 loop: CASSLDLTETQYF. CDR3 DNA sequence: TGTGCCAGCAGCTTAGACCTTACAGAGACCCAGTACTTC.

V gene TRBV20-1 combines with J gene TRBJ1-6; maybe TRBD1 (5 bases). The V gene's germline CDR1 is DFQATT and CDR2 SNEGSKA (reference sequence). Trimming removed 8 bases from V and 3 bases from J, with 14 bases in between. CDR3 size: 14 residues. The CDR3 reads CSIGSGLYNSPLHF. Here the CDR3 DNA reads TGCAGTATCGGTTCAGGGCTCTATAATTCACCCCTCCACTTT.

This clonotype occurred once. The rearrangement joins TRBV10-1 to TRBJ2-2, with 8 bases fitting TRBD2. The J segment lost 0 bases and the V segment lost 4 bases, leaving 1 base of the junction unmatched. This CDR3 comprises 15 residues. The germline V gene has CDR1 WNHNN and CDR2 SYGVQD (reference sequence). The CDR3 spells CASSGGLANTGELFF. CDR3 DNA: TGCGCCAGCAGTGGGGGACTAGCGAACACCGGGGAGCTGTTTTTT.

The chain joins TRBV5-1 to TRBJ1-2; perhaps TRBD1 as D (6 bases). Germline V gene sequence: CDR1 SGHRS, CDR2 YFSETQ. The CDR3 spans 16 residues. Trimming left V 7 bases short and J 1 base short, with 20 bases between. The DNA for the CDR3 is TGCGCCAGCGGAAGGACAGCAACCCTTCTTAACTATGGCTACACCTTC. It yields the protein CASGRTATLLNYGYTF.

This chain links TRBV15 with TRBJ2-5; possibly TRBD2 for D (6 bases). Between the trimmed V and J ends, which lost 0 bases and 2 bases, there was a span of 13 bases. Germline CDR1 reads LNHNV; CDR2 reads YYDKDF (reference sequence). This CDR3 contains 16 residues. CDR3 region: CATSRDWAGSQETQYF. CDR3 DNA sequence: TGTGCCACCAGCAGAGATTGGGCGGGGAGTCAAGAGACCCAGTACTTC.

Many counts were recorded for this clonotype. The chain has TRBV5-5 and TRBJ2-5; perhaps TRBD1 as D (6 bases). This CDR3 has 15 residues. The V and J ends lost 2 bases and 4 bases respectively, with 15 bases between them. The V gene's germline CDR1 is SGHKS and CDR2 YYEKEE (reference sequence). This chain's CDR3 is CASSFGMTGRETQYF. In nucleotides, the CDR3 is TGTGCCAGCAGCTTCGGCATGACAGGACGAGAGACCCAGTACTTC.

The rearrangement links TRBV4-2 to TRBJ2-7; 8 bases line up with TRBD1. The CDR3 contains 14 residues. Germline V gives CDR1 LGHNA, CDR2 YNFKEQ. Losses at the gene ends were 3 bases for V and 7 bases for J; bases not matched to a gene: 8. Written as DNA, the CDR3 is TGTGCCAGCAGCCATGATACAGGGGGGAGGGAGCAGTACTTC. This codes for CASSHDTGGREQYF.

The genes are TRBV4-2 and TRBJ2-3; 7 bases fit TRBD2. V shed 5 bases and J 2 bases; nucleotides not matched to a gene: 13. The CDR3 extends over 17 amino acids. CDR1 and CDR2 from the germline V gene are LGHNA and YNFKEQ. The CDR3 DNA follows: TGTGCCAGCAGCTTACCTGTGGGCGGGGGAAACACAGATACGCAGTATTTT. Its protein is CASSLPVGGGNTDTQYF.

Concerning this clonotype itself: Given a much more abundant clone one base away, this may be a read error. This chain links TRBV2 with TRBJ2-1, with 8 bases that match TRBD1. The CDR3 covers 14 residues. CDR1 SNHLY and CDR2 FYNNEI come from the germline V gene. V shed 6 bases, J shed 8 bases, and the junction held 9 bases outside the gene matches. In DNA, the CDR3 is TGTGCCAGCAGAGTCAGGGGGCTTAGCGATGAGCAGTTCTTC. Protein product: CASRVRGLSDEQFF.

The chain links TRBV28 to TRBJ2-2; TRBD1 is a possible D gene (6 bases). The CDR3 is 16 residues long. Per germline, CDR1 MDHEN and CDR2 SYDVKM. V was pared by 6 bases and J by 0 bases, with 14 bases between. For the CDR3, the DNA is TGTGCCAGCAGAAACAGGGACGGAGCGAACACCGGGGAGCTGTTTTTT. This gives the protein CASRNRDGANTGELFF. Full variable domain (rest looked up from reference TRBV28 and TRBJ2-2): DVKVTQSSRYLVKRTGEKVFLECVQDMDHENMFWYRQDPGLGLRLIYFSYDVKMKEKGDIPEGYSVSREKKERFSLILESASTNQTSMYLCASRNRDGANTGELFFGEGSRLTVL.

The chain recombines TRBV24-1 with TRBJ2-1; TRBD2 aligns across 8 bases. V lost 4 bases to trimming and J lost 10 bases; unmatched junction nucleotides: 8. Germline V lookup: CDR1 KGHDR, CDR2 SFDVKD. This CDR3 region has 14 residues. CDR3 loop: CATSDPRLAKEQFF. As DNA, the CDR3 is TGTGCCACCAGTGACCCACGACTAGCGAAGGAGCAGTTCTTC.

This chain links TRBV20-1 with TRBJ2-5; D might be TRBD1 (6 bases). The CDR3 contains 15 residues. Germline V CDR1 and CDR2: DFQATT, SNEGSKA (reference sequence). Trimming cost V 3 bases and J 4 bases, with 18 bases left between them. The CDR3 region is CSARSDGRGAETQYF. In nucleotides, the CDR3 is TGCAGTGCTAGGTCCGACGGCAGGGGAGCAGAGACCCAGTACTTC.

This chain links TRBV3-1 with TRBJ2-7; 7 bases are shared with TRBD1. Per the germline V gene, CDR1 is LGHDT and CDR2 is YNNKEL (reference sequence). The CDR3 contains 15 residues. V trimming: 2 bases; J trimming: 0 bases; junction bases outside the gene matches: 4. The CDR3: CASSQTGVASYEQYF. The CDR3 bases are TGTGCCAGCAGCCAAACAGGGGTAGCCTCCTACGAGCAGTACTTC.

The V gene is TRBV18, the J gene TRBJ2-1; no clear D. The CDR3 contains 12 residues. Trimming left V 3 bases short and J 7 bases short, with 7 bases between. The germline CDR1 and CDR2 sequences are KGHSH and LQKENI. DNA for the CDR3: TGTGCCAGCTCACCTCTACGGAATGAGCAGTTCTTC. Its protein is CASSPLRNEQFF.